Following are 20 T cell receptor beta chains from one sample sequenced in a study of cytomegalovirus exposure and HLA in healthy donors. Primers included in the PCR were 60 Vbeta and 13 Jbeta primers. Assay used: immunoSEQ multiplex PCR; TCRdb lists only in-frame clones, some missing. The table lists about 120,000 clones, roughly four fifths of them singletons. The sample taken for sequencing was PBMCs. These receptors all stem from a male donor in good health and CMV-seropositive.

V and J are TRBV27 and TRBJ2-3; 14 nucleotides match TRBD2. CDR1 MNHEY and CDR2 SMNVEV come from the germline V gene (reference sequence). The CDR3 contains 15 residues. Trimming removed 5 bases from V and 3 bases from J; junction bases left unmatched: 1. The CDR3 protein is CASSRTSGRTDTQYF. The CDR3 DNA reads TGTGCCAGCAGTCGGACTAGCGGGAGGACAGATACGCAGTATTTT.

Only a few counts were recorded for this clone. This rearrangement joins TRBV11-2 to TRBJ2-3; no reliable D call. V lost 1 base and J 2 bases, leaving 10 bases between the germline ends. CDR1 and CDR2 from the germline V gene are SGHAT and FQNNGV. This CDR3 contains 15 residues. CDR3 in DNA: TGTGCCAGCAGCTTAGCCAGGCTATCCACAGATACGCAGTATTTT. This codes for CASSLARLSTDTQYF.

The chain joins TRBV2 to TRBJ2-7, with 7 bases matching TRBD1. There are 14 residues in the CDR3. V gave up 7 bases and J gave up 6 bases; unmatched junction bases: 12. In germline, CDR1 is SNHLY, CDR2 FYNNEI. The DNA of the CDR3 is TGTGCCAGCATGGTACAGGGGTACCTTGGCGAGCAGTACTTC. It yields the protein CASMVQGYLGEQYF.

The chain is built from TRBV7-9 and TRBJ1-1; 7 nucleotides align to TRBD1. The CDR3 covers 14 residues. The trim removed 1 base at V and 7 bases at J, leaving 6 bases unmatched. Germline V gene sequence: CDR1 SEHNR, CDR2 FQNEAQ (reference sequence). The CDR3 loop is CASSLELGDSEAFF. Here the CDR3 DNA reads TGTGCCAGCAGCTTAGAATTAGGGGACAGTGAAGCTTTCTTT.

The CDR3 loop reads CASSGLGGSRGNTIYF. CDR3 nucleotides: TGTGCCAGCAGCGGTTTGGGAGGGTCAAGGGGAAACACCATATATTTT. The chain combines TRBV9 with TRBJ1-3; no reliable D call. The V and J ends lost 3 bases and 4 bases respectively, with 17 bases between them. CDR1 is SGDLS and CDR2 is YYNGEE in the germline V gene. The CDR3 consists of 16 residues.

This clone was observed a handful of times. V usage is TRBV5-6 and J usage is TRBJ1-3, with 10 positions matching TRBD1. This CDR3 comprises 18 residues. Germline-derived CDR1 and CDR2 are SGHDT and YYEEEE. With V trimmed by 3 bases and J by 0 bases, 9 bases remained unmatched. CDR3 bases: TGTGCCAGCAGCTGGGCCGGGACAGGGGCCTCCTCTGGAAACACCATATATTTT. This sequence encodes CASSWAGTGASSGNTIYF.

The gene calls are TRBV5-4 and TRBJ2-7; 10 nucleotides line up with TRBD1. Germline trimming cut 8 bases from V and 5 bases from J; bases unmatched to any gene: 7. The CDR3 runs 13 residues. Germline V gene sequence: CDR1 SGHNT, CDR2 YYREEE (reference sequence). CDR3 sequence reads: CASNRDRGNEQYF. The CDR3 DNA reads TGTGCCAGTAACCGGGACAGGGGTAACGAGCAGTACTTC. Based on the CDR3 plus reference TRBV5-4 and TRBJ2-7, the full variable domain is ETGVTQSPTHLIKTRGQQVTLRCSSQSGHNTVSWYQQALGQGPQFIFQYYREEENGRGNFPPRFSGLQFPNYSSELNVNALELDDSALYLCASNRDRGNEQYFGPGTRLTVT.

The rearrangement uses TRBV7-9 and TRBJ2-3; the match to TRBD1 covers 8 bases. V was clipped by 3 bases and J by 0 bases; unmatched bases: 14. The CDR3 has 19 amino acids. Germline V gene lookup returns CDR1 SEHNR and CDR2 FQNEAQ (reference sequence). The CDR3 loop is CASSFSPFGTGPSTDTQYF. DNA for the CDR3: TGTGCCAGCAGCTTTTCCCCCTTTGGGACAGGCCCTAGCACAGATACGCAGTATTTT.

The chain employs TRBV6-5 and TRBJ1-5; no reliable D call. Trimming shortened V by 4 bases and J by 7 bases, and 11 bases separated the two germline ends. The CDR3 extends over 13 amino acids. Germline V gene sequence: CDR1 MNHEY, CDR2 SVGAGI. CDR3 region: CASSWRAGQPQHF. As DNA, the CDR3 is TGTGCCAGCAGTTGGCGGGCCGGGCAGCCCCAGCATTTT.

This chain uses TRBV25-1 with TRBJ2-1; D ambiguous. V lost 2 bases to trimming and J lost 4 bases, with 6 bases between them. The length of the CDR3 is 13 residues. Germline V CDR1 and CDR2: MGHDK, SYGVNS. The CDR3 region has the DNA TGTGCCAGCAGTGAACCGGGTTACAATGAGCAGTTCTTC. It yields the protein CASSEPGYNEQFF.

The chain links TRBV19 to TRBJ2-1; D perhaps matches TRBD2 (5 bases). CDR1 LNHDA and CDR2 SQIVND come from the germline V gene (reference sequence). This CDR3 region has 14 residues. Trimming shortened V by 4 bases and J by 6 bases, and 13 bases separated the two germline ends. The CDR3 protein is CASSTRRTVNEQFF. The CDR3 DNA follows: TGTGCCAGTAGTACTCGGAGGACGGTCAATGAGCAGTTCTTC.

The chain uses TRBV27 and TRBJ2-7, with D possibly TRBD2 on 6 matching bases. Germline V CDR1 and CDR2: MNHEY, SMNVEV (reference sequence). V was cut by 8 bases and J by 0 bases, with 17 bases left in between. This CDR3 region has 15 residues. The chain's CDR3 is CASASPGLSSYEQYF. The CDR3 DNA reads TGTGCCAGCGCCTCTCCGGGACTTTCCTCCTACGAGCAGTACTTC.

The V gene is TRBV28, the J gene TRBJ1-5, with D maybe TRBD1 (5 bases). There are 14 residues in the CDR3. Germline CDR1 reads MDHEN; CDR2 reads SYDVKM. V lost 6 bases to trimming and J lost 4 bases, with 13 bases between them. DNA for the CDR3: TGTGCCAGCAGACCCACAGGTGGGAATCAGCCCCAGCATTTT. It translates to CASRPTGGNQPQHF.

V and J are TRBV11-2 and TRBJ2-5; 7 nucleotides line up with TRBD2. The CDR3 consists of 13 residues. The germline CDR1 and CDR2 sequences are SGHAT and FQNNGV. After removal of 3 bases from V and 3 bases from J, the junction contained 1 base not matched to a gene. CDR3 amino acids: CASSFSGEETQYF. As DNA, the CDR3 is TGTGCCAGCAGCTTCAGCGGGGAAGAGACCCAGTACTTC. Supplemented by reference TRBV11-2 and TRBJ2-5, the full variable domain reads EAGVAQSPRYKIIEKRQSVAFWCNPISGHATLYWYQQILGQGPKLLIQFQNNGVVDDSQLPKDRFSAERLKGVDSTLKIQPAKLEDSAVYLCASSFSGEETQYFGPGTRLLVL.

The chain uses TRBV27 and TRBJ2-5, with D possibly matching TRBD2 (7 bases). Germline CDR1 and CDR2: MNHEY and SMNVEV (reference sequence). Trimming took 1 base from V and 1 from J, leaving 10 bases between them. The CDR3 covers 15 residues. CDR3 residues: CASSLLGGPQETQYF. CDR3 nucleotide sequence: TGTGCCAGCAGTTTATTGGGGGGGCCCCAAGAGACCCAGTACTTC.

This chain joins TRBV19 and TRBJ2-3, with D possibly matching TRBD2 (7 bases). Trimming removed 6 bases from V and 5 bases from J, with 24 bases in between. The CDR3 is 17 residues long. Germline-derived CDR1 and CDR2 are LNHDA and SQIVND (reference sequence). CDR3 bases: TGTGCCAGTAGCCCGACTGGGGGGGCAGTAGTGGTAGATACGCAGTATTTT. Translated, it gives CASSPTGGAVVVDTQYF.

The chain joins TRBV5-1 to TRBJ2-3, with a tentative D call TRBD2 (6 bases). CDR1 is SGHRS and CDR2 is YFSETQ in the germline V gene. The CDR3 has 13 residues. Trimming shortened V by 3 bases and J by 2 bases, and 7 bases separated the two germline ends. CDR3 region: CASSSGVTDTQYF. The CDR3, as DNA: TGCGCCAGCAGCTCGGGGGTCACAGATACGCAGTATTTT.

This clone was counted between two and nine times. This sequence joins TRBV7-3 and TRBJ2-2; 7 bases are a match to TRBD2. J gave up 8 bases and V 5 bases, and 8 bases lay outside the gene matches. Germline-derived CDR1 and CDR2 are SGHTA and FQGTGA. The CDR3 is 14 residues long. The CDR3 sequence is CASSPVGGRGELFF. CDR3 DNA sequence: TGTGCCAGCAGCCCGGTGGGGGGGAGAGGGGAGCTGTTTTTT.

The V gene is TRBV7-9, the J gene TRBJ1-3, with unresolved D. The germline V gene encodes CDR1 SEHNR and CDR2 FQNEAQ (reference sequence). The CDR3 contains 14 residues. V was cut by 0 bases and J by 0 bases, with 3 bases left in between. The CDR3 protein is CASSLAYSGNTIYF. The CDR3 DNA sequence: TGTGCCAGCAGCTTAGCGTACTCTGGAAACACCATATATTTT.

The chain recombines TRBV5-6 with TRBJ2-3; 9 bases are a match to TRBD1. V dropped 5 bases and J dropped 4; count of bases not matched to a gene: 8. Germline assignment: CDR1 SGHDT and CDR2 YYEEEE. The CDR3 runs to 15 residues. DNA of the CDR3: TGTGCCAGCAGTTCCGGGACAGGGTTTTCAGATACGCAGTATTTT. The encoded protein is CASSSGTGFSDTQYF.